The present T cell receptor (beta chain) was sequenced within a study of glioma-infiltrating T cells. Study findings and constraints: Tissue and blood shared very few CDR3 sequences.

The length of the CDR3 is 17 residues. Germline V gene data show CDR1 as LNHNV and CDR2 as YYDKDF (reference sequence). Trimming took 0 bases from V and 0 from J, leaving 12 bases between them. Amplification of TCR alpha and beta CDR3 regions from RNA used iRepertoire nested multiplex PCR. TCRdb passed the multiplex PCR reads through MiXCR, listing each CDR3 protein once. The table has about 140,000 distinct CDR3 sequences, roughly two fifths seen once; the top ten hold over 15%. The table lists this clonotype with a few counts. Its antigen is still unknown. The clonotype originates from a human donor with low-grade glioma or glioblastoma, undergoing nonglioma brain surgery, or in good health (not recorded which). Sequenced material: glioma tissue, nonneoplastic brain tissue, or PBMCs (not recorded which). This rearrangement joins TRBV15 to TRBJ1-5; D might be TRBD1 (5 bases). The CDR3 is CATSRDSWGYSNQPQHF. The DNA of the CDR3 is TGTGCCACCAGCAGAGACTCCTGGGGCTATAGCAATCAGCCCCAGCATTTT.